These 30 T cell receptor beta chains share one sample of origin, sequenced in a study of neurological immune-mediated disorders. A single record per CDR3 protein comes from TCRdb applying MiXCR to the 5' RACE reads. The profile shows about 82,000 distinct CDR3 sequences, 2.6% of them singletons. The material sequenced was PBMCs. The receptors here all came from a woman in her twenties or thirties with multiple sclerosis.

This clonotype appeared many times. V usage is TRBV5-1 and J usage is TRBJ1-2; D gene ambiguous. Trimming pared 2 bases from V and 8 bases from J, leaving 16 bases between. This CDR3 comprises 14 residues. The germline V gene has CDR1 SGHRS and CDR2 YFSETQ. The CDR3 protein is CASSFDSALGGYTF. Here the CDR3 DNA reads TGCGCCAGCAGCTTCGACTCCGCCTTGGGCGGCTACACCTTC.

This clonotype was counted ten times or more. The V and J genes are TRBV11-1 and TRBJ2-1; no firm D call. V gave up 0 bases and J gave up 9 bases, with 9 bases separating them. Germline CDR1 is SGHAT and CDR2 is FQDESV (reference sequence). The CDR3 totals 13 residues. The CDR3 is CASSLAPEPEQFF. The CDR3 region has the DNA TGTGCCAGCAGCTTAGCGCCGGAACCTGAGCAGTTCTTC.

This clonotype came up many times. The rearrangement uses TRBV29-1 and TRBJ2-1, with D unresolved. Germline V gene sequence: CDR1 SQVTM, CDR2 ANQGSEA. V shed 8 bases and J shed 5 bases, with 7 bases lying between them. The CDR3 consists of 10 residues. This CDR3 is CSLRNNEQFF. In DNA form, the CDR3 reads TGCAGCTTACGCAACAATGAGCAGTTCTTC.

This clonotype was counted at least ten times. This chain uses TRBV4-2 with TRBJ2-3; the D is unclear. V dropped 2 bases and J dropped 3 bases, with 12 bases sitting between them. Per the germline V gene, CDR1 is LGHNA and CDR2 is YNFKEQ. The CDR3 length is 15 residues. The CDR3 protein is CASSQRAAGTDTQYF. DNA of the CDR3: TGTGCCAGCAGCCAAAGGGCGGCAGGAACAGATACGCAGTATTTT.

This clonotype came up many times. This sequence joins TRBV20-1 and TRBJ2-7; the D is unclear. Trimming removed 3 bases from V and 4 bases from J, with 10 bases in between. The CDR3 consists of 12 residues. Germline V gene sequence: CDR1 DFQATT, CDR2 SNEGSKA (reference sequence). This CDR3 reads CSASTLGYEQYF. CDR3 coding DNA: TGCAGTGCTAGTACGTTAGGGTACGAGCAGTACTTC.

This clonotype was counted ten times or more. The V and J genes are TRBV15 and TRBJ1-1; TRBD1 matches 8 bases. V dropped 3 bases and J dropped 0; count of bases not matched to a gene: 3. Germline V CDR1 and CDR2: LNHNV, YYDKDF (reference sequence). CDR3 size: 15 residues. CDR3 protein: CATSSWTGMNTEAFF. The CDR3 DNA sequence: TGTGCCACCAGCAGCTGGACAGGGATGAACACTGAAGCTTTCTTT. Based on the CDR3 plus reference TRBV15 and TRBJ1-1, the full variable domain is DAMVIQNPRYQVTQFGKPVTLSCSQTLNHNVMYWYQQKSSQAPKLLFHYYDKDFNNEADTPDNFQSRRPNTSFCFLDIRSPGLGDTAMYLCATSSWTGMNTEAFFGQGTRLTVV.

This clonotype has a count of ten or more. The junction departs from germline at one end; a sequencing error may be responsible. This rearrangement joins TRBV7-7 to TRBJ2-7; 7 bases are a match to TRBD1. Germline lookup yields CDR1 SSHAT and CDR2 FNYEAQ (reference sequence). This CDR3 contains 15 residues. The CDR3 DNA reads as TGTGCTAGCAGCTCGGGGACAGATAGCTCCTACGAGCAGTACTTC. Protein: CASSSGTDSSYEQYF.

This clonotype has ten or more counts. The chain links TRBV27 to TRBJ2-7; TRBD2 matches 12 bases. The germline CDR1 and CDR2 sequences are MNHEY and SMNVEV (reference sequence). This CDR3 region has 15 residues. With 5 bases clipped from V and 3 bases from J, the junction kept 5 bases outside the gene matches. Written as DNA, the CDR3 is TGTGCCAGCAGTCCAAGGACTAGCGGGATCTACGAGCAGTACTTC. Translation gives CASSPRTSGIYEQYF.

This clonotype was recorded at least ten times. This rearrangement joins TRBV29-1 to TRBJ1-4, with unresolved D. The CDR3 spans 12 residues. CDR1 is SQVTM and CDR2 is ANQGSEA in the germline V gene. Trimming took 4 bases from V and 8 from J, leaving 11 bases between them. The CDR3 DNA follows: TGCAGCGTTGCTGAGGGCATCGAAAAACTGTTTTTT. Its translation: CSVAEGIEKLFF.

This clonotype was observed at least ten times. CDR3 sequence: CASLTDSANTGELFF. CDR3 in DNA: TGTGCCAGCCTCACGGACAGTGCGAACACCGGGGAGCTGTTTTTT. This chain joins TRBV2 and TRBJ2-2; TRBD1 is a possible D gene (6 bases). The CDR3 sequence is 15 residues long. The V gene's germline CDR1 is SNHLY and CDR2 FYNNEI. Trimming cost V 8 bases and J 0 bases, with 13 bases left between them. Supplemented by reference TRBV2 and TRBJ2-2, the full variable domain reads EPEVTQTPSHQVTQMGQEVILRCVPISNHLYFYWYRQILGQKVEFLVSFYNNEISEKSEIFDDQFSVERPDGSNFTLKIRSTKLEDSAMYFCASLTDSANTGELFFGEGSRLTVL.

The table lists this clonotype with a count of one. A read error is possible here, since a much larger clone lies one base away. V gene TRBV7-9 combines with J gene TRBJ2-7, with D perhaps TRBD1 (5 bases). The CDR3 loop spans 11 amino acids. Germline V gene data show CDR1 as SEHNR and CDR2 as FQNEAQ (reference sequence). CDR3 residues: CDSTPGREQYF. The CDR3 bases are TGTGACAGCACCCCAGGGCGCGAGCAGTACTTC.

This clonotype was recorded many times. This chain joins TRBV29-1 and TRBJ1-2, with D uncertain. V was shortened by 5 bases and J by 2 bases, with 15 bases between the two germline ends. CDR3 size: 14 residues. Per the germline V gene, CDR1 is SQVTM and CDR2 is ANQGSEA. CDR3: CSVFDGKQNYGYTF. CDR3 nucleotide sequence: TGCAGCGTTTTCGACGGGAAACAGAACTATGGCTACACCTTC. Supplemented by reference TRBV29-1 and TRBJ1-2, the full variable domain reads SAVISQKPSRDICQRGTSLTIQCQVDSQVTMMFWYRQQPGQSLTLIATANQGSEATYESGFVIDKFPISRPNLTFSTLTVSNMSPEDSSIYLCSVFDGKQNYGYTFGSGTRLTVV.

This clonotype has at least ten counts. As DNA, the CDR3 is TGCGCCAGCAGCTCAGGGGCCGGGGAGCTGTTTTTT. Amino acid sequence: CASSSGAGELFF. The chain is built from TRBV5-1 and TRBJ2-2, with TRBD1 as a possible D gene (6 bases). Germline assignment: CDR1 SGHRS and CDR2 YFSETQ. CDR3 length: 12 amino acids. V lost 3 bases, J lost 6 bases, and 6 bases lay in between.

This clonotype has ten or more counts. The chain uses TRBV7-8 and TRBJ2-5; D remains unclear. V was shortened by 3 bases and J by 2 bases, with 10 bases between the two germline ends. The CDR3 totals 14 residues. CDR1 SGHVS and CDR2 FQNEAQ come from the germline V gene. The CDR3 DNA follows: TGTGCCAGCAGCTTCGCCGGTTGGCAAGAGACCCAGTACTTC. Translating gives CASSFAGWQETQYF.

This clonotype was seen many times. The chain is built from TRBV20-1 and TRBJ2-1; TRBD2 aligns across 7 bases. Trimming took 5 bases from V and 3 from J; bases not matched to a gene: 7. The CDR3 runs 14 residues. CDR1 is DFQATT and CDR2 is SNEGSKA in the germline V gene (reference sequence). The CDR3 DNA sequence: TGCAGTGCTCCTAGACTAGCCTTCTACAATGAGCAGTTCTTC. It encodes CSAPRLAFYNEQFF.

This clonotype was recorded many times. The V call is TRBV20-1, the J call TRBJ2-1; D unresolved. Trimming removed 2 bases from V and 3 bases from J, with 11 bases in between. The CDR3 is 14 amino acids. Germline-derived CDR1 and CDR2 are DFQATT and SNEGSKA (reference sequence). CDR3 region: CSARPSDGYNEQFF. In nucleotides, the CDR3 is TGCAGTGCTAGACCCTCGGACGGCTACAATGAGCAGTTCTTC.

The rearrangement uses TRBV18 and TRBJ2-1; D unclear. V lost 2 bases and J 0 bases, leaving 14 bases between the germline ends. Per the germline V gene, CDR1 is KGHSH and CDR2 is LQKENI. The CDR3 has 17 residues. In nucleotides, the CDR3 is TGTGCCAGCTCACCAGATCGTAGGTGGAACTCCTACAATGAGCAGTTCTTC. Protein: CASSPDRRWNSYNEQFF.

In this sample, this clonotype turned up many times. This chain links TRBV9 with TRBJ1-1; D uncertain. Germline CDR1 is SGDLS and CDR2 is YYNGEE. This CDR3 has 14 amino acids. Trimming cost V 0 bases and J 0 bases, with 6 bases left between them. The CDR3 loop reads CASSVVSMNTEAFF. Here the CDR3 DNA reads TGTGCCAGCAGCGTAGTCTCGATGAACACTGAAGCTTTCTTT.

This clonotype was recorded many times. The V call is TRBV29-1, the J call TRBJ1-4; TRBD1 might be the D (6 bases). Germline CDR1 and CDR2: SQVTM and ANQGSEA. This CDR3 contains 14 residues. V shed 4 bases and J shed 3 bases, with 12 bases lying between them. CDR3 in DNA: TGCAGCGTTGGGGTTCAGGGGTCTAATGAAAAACTGTTTTTT. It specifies CSVGVQGSNEKLFF.

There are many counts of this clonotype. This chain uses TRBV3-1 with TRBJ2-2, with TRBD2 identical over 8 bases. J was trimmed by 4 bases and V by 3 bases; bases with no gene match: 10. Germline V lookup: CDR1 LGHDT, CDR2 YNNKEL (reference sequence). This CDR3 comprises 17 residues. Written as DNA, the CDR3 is TGTGCCAGCAGCCAGGCTGGGACTAGAACTCTCACCGGGGAGCTGTTTTTT. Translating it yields CASSQAGTRTLTGELFF.

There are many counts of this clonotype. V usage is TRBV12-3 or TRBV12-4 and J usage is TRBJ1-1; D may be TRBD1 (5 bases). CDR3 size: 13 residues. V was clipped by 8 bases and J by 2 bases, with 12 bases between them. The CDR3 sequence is CASAGPLNTEAFF. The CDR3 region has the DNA TGTGCCAGCGCGGGACCACTCAACACTGAAGCTTTCTTT.

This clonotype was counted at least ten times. The CDR3 coding sequence is TGCAGTGCGAGCGAGCGAGGGGATACGCAGTATTTT. Translated, it gives CSASERGDTQYF. The chain carries TRBV20-1 and TRBJ2-3; D might be TRBD2 (5 bases). This CDR3 is 12 amino acids long. The germline V gene has CDR1 DFQATT and CDR2 SNEGSKA (reference sequence). V lost 6 bases and J lost 6, with 13 bases in between.

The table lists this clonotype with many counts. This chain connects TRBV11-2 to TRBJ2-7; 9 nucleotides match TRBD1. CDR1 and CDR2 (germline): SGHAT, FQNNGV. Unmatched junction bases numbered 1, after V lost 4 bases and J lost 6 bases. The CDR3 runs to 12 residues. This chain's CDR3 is CASSSDRGEQYF. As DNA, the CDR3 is TGTGCCAGCAGCTCGGACAGGGGCGAGCAGTACTTC.

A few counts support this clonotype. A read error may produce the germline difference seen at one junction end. CDR3: CASSLGGYTDKQYF. As DNA, the CDR3 is TGTGCCAGCAGCTTAGGTGGCTACACAGATAAGCAGTATTTT. V usage is TRBV11-2 and J usage is TRBJ2-3; D call uncertain. The germline gives CDR1 SGHAT, CDR2 FQNNGV. The CDR3 sequence is 14 residues long.

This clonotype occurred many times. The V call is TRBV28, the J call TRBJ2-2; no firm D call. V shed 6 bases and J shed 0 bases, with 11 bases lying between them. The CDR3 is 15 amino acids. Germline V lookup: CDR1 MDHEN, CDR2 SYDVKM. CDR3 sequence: CASSPSLSNTGELFF. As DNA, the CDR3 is TGTGCCAGCAGCCCAAGCCTTTCGAACACCGGGGAGCTGTTTTTT.

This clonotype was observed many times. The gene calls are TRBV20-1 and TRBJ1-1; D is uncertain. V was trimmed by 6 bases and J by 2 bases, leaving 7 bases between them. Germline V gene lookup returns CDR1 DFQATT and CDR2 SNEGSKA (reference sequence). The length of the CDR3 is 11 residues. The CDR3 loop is CSARFNTEAFF. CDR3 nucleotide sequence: TGCAGTGCCCGGTTTAACACTGAAGCTTTCTTT.

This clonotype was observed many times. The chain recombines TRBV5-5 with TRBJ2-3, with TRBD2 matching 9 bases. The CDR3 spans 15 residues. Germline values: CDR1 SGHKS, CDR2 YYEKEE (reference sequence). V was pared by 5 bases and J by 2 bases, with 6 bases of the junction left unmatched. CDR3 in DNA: TGTGCCAGCAGAAACCTAGCGGGGCTCACAGATACGCAGTATTTT. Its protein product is CASRNLAGLTDTQYF.

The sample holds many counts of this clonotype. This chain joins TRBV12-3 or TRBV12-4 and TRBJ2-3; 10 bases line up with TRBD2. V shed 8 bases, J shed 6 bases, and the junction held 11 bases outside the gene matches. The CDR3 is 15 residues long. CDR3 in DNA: TGTGCCAGCGGCGGACTAGCGGCACACGGGGATACGCAGTATTTT. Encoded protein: CASGGLAAHGDTQYF.

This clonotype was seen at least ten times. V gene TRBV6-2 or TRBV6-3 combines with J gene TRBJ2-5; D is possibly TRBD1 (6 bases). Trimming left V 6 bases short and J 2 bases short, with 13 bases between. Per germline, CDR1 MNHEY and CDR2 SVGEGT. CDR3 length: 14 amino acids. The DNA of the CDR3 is TGTGCCAGCAGCAAGACAGGAACACAAGAGACCCAGTACTTC. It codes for CASSKTGTQETQYF.

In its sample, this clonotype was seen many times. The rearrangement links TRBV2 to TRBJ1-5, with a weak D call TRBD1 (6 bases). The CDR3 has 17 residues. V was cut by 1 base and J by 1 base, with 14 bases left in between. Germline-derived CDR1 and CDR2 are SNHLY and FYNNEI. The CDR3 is CASSEGLTTGSNQPQHF. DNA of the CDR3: TGTGCCAGCAGTGAAGGGTTAACAACAGGGAGCAATCAGCCCCAGCATTTT.